The source of this T cell receptor (beta chain) is a study of T cells after yellow fever vaccination. TCRdb used MiXCR to reprocess the 5' RACE reads, holding one entry per CDR3 protein. Of 170,000 or so distinct CDR3 sequences listed, approximately 6.2% are singletons. This clonotype was detected only a few times. The CDR3 has 14 amino acids. Germline loops: CDR1 SGHAT, CDR2 FQDESV (reference sequence). The trim removed 5 bases at V and 14 bases at J, leaving 8 bases unmatched. This clonotype originated in a man aged 18 to 30 who received the YFV17D yellow fever vaccine. Sequenced material: CD4+ T cells sorted from PBMCs, taken on the day of the first yellow fever vaccination. The chain has TRBV11-1 and TRBJ1-6; TRBD1 matches at 11 bases. CDR3 nucleotides: TGTGCCAGCAGCAACGGACAGGGGGCGTATTCCCTCCACTTT. Translating gives CASSNGQGAYSLHF.